The 25 T cell receptor beta chains below come from one sample, sequenced in a study of T cells in women clearing cervical HPV infection. Sequencing used immunoSEQ multiplex PCR; TCRdb keeps in-frame clones, though not all of them. Reported are about 39,000 clones; the ten largest clones contain about 5%. The sequenced material came from blood buffy coat. Every receptor here comes from a woman between 18 and 70 years old with a cervical HPV16 infection that either progressed to CIN3+ or cleared (not recorded which).

Partial CDR3 DNA: TGTGCCAGCAGCGTAGATGCGTCAGGGTTAGGGCTAGTTCGTGAG. Translated, it gives CASSVDASGLGLVRE. The entire CDR3 sequence reads CASSVDASGLGLVREQFF. The chain is built from TRBV9 and TRBJ2-1, with D perhaps matching TRBD1 (5 bases). The sequenced fragment ends 3 residues before the CDR3 boundary, so the rest is inferred from the germline J gene. Germline values: CDR1 SGDLS, CDR2 YYNGEE. Trimming took 0 bases from V and 9 from J, leaving 25 bases between them. The CDR3 runs 18 residues.

On this clone itself: The read is 3 residues too short to cover the CDR3 end, so that end is filled in from the germline J gene. The chain links TRBV7-8 to TRBJ2-2, with 14 bases lining up with TRBD2. J gave up 2 bases and V 5 bases, and 4 bases lay outside the gene matches. Germline V CDR1 and CDR2: SGHVS, FQNEAQ. This CDR3 region has 17 residues. The CDR3 bases that were read are TGTGCCAGCAGCCGGACTAGCGGGGGGATAAACACCGGGGAG. It yields the protein CASSRTSGGINTGE. From start to end, the CDR3 is CASSRTSGGINTGELFF.

Comments on this clone: From the germline J gene comes the end of the CDR3, since the read stops 3 residues before it. The chain couples TRBV24-1 to TRBJ2-5; a possible D gene is TRBD2 (5 bases). V dropped 2 bases and J dropped 3 bases, with 6 bases sitting between them. Germline CDR1 reads KGHDR; CDR2 reads SFDVKD. The CDR3 length is 13 residues. The chain's CDR3 is CATSDSGEETQYF. The DNA read from the CDR3 is TGTGCCACCAGTGATTCCGGGGAAGAGACC.

Comment on this clone: The observed sequence ends 3 residues before the CDR3 terminus, with the missing tail filled in from the germline J gene. The chain links TRBV13 to TRBJ2-5; D might be TRBD1 (5 bases). The CDR3 totals 14 residues. V lost 4 bases and J 2 bases, leaving 11 bases between the germline ends. Germline CDR1 is PRHDT and CDR2 is FYEKMQ (reference sequence). CDR3 sequence reads: CASSSRQLQETQYF. Incomplete CDR3 DNA: TGTGCCAGCAGCTCGCGACAGTTACAAGAGACC.

As for this clone: The CDR3 goes on 3 residues after the read ends, and that part is filled in from the germline J gene. The chain employs TRBV19 and TRBJ1-5; 10 nucleotides agree with TRBD1. This CDR3 is 16 amino acids long. The ends lost 4 bases at V and 4 bases at J; junction bases unmatched: 7. CDR1 and CDR2 (germline): LNHDA, SQIVND (reference sequence). The CDR3 DNA, read in part, is TGTGCCAGTAGTACGACAGGGGGCGCAGGGAATCAGCCC. The encoded protein is CASSTTGGAGNQP. The complete CDR3 protein is CASSTTGGAGNQPQHF. The full variable domain, in which reference TRBV19 and TRBJ1-5 provide the parts outside the CDR3, is DGGITQSPKYLFRKEGQNVTLSCEQNLNHDAMYWYRQDPGQGLRLIYYSQIVNDFQKGDIAEGYSVSREKKESFPLTVTSAQKNPTAFYLCASSTTGGAGNQPQHFGDGTRLSIL.

Of note for this clone: The read falls 3 residues short of the CDR3 end, and the missing part is taken from the germline J gene. This chain links TRBV10-3 with TRBJ2-7, with D perhaps being TRBD1 or TRBD2 (5 bases each). This CDR3 region has 14 residues. V lost 0 bases and J lost 5, with 11 bases in between. Germline V gene data show CDR1 as ENHRY and CDR2 as SYGVKD. The CDR3 loop is CAISESAGSNEQYF. CDR3 DNA, as far as it was read: TGTGCCATCAGTGAGTCGGCAGGGAGCAACGAG.

Regarding this clone: With the read ending 3 residues before the CDR3 end, the germline J gene is used to fill in that end. V and J are TRBV5-6 and TRBJ2-2, with 8 positions matching TRBD1. The junction had 7 bases not matched to a gene; V was cut back by 4 bases and J by 5 bases. This CDR3 spans 15 amino acids. Germline V gives CDR1 SGHDT, CDR2 YYEEEE. Here the CDR3 reads CASSRRTGRTGELFF. The sequenced CDR3 bases are TGTGCCAGCAGCCGACGGACAGGGCGAACCGGGGAG.

As concerns this clone: The read halts 3 residues ahead of the CDR3 end, with the missing end drawn from the germline J gene. The J gene is TRBJ2-3, the V gene TRBV18, with D perhaps matching TRBD1 or TRBD2 (5 bases each). The CDR3 sequence is 14 residues long. The germline V gene encodes CDR1 KGHSH and CDR2 LQKENI. With 8 bases removed from V and 0 bases from J, the gap between germline ends came to 12 bases. The covered CDR3 bases are TGTGCCAGCGCCCGAGGGGCCAGCACAGATACG. Encoded protein: CASARGASTDT. The whole CDR3 region reads CASARGASTDTQYF.

Note on this clone: The read gets to within 3 residues of the CDR3 end, and the germline J gene fills in the rest. The chain is built from TRBV12-3 or TRBV12-4 and TRBJ2-2; D is perhaps TRBD2 (7 bases). V was clipped by 2 bases and J by 7 bases, with 17 bases between them. This CDR3 is 16 amino acids long. The CDR3 spells CASSLSGGALGGELFF. The covered CDR3 bases are TGTGCCAGCAGTTTAAGTGGGGGGGCCCTCGGCGGGGAG.

As regards this clone: Sequencing ends 3 residues short of the CDR3 end; the germline J gene provides the rest. This rearrangement joins TRBV5-1 to TRBJ2-7, with D possibly matching TRBD1 (6 bases). V was shortened by 6 bases and J by 4 bases, with 23 bases between the two germline ends. This CDR3 is built from 16 residues. From germline, CDR1 is SGHRS and CDR2 YFSETQ. The CDR3 protein is CASTPIETGAVYEQYF. CDR3 DNA, as far as it was read: TGCGCCAGCACCCCAATTGAGACAGGAGCTGTTTACGAG.

Note on this clone: The read finishes 3 residues shy of the CDR3 end, and the germline J gene is used to complete it. V usage is TRBV20-1 and J usage is TRBJ2-7; possibly TRBD1 for D (5 bases). Trimming removed 4 bases at V and 3 bases at J, with 16 bases between. This CDR3 has 14 amino acids. CDR1 is DFQATT, CDR2 SNEGSKA, per germline (reference sequence). The part of the CDR3 DNA that was read is TGCAGTGCTAATGGGGCTACCGGGCGCTACGAG. Translating it yields CSANGATGRYE. The entire CDR3 sequence reads CSANGATGRYEQYF.

A word on this clone: The read terminates 3 residues before the CDR3 end, so the remaining end is supplied by the germline J gene. This chain joins TRBV7-7 and TRBJ2-3, with TRBD2 as a possible D gene (5 bases). Trimming took off 5 bases at V and 6 bases at J, with 12 bases between the two ends. The CDR3 has 13 amino acids. Germline CDR1 SSHAT, CDR2 FNYEAQ (reference sequence). The covered CDR3 bases are TGTGCCAGCAGCCGCGGGCGCGGGGATACG. Translation gives CASSRGRGDT. The full CDR3 is CASSRGRGDTQYF.

A note on this clone: Sequencing ends 3 residues short of the CDR3 end; the germline J gene provides the rest. The chain is built from TRBV5-1 and TRBJ1-5, with 9 nucleotides matching TRBD1. V was clipped by 4 bases and J by 2 bases; unmatched bases: 10. Germline V gene lookup returns CDR1 SGHRS and CDR2 YFSETQ. The CDR3 totals 17 residues. The part of the CDR3 DNA that was read is TGCGCCAGCAGCACTGATCCACAGGGGGCAGGCAATCAGCCC. Translating gives CASSTDPQGAGNQP. The CDR3, in full, reads CASSTDPQGAGNQPQHF.

As for this clone: The read ends 3 residues early relative to the CDR3; the germline J gene fills the gap. The chain carries TRBV20-1 and TRBJ2-7; TRBD2 is a possible D gene (6 bases). The CDR3 has 14 residues. Trimming left V 1 base short and J 0 bases short, with 10 bases between. Germline V gives CDR1 DFQATT, CDR2 SNEGSKA (reference sequence). The CDR3: CSARVEGYSYEQYF. CDR3 DNA (partial): TGCAGTGCTAGAGTGGAGGGGTACTCCTACGAG.

Concerning this clone itself: The CDR3 end lies 3 residues beyond the end of the read and is filled in from the germline J gene. The rearrangement uses TRBV2 and TRBJ1-4, with 9 nucleotides matching TRBD1. CDR1 is SNHLY and CDR2 is FYNNEI in the germline V gene. The V segment lost 2 bases and the J segment 5 bases; nucleotides outside the gene matches: 3. This CDR3 contains 15 residues. The DNA read from the CDR3 is TGTGCCAGCAGTGAAAGGGGGACAGGGAATGAAAAA. Protein sequence: CASSERGTGNEK. The whole CDR3 protein is CASSERGTGNEKLFF.

With regard to this clone: Read coverage stops 3 residues before the CDR3 terminus; the germline J gene supplies the remainder. The gene calls are TRBV11-2 and TRBJ2-3; TRBD2 is a possible D gene (6 bases). The V end was cut by 5 bases, the J end by 0 bases, with 12 bases between. The CDR3 loop spans 15 amino acids. Per germline, CDR1 SGHAT and CDR2 FQNNGV. Incomplete CDR3 DNA: TGTGCCAGCAGCCTAGGGACTCCGAGCACAGATACG. Translation gives CASSLGTPSTDT. The whole CDR3 region reads CASSLGTPSTDTQYF.

To note about this clone: The read gets to within 3 residues of the CDR3 end, and the germline J gene fills in the rest. This rearrangement joins TRBV11-3 to TRBJ1-2; 7 nucleotides line up with TRBD1. J gave up 6 bases and V 5 bases, and 6 bases lay outside the gene matches. The CDR3 is 13 amino acids. The germline V gene has CDR1 SGHNT and CDR2 YENEEA. The sequenced part of the CDR3 DNA is TGTGCCAGCAGCCATGGACAGGTGGATGGC. Translation gives CASSHGQVDG. In full, the CDR3 is CASSHGQVDGYTF.

For this clone: The CDR3 is cut off 3 residues early in the read; its end comes from the germline J gene. The V and J genes are TRBV7-6 and TRBJ2-1; a possible D gene is TRBD1 (7 bases). This CDR3 region has 15 residues. V shed 0 bases and J shed 7 bases, with 13 bases lying between them. Looked up from germline, CDR1 is SGHVS and CDR2 is FNYEAQ. CDR3 sequence reads: CASSLARQGGNEQFF. Incomplete CDR3 DNA: TGTGCCAGCAGCTTAGCCCGACAGGGAGGAAATGAG. Full variable domain (outside the CDR3, taken from reference TRBV7-6 and TRBJ2-1): GAGVSQSPRYKVTKRGQDVALRCDPISGHVSLYWYRQALGQGPEFLTYFNYEAQQDKSGLPNDRFSAERPEGSISTLTIQRTEQRDSAMYRCASSLARQGGNEQFFGPGTRLTVL.

Turning to this clone: The read terminates 3 residues before the CDR3 end, so the remaining end is supplied by the germline J gene. V and J are TRBV18 and TRBJ2-2; the D gene is possibly TRBD1 (6 bases). Looked up from germline, CDR1 is KGHSH and CDR2 is LQKENI. Trimming took off 0 bases at V and 3 bases at J, with 11 bases between the two ends. The CDR3 covers 16 residues. CDR3 DNA, as far as it was read: TGTGCCAGCTCACCACCGTGGGGGCAGGACACCGGGGAG. As protein: CASSPPWGQDTGE. The full CDR3 sequence reads CASSPPWGQDTGELFF.

Comment on this clone: Read data end 3 residues before the CDR3 end; the end is taken from the germline J gene. This sequence joins TRBV6-2 or TRBV6-3 and TRBJ2-5; 16 bases line up with TRBD2. Trimming took 6 bases from V and 5 from J; bases not matched to a gene: 9. Germline V gene data show CDR1 as MNHEY and CDR2 as SVGEGT. The CDR3 runs 17 residues. The DNA read from the CDR3 is TGTGCCAGCAGAGCCGGGACTAGCGGGGGGGCCGGGGAGACC. Its protein product is CASRAGTSGGAGET. The whole CDR3 sequence is CASRAGTSGGAGETQYF.

CDR3 DNA (partial): TGCAGTGGGGGGACTAGCGGGTCCTACAATGAG. As protein: CSGGTSGSYNE. The full CDR3 protein is CSGGTSGSYNEQFF. V is TRBV20-1 and J is TRBJ2-1, with 12 bases aligning to TRBD2. Read data end 3 residues before the CDR3 end; the end is taken from the germline J gene. V shed 7 bases and J 1 base; nucleotides not matched to a gene: 2. Germline V lookup: CDR1 DFQATT, CDR2 SNEGSKA (reference sequence). The CDR3 sequence is 14 residues long.

Points on this clone: The CDR3 end falls 3 residues outside the read, so it is completed with the germline J gene. The chain employs TRBV30 and TRBJ1-1; unclear D gene. CDR1 and CDR2 (germline): GTSNPN, SVGIG (reference sequence). This CDR3 comprises 12 residues. V lost 1 base, J lost 6 bases, and 9 bases lay in between. The CDR3 is CAWSDSFAEAFF. The sequenced CDR3 bases are TGTGCCTGGAGTGACTCATTTGCTGAA.

As regards this clone: The read terminates 3 residues ahead of where the CDR3 ends, so the germline J gene completes it. V usage is TRBV7-6 and J usage is TRBJ2-3; 11 positions match TRBD1. The CDR3 covers 15 residues. The junction had 6 bases not matched to a gene; V was cut back by 4 bases and J by 6 bases. Germline assignment: CDR1 SGHVS and CDR2 FNYEAQ. CDR3 residues: CASSSGQGARDTQYF. The sequenced CDR3 bases are TGTGCCAGCAGCTCCGGACAGGGGGCGCGGGATACG.

Worth noting for this clone: Read sequence stops 3 residues before the CDR3 end, and the germline J gene provides the missing end. The V call is TRBV5-1, the J call TRBJ2-2, with D possibly matching TRBD1 (6 bases). CDR1 SGHRS and CDR2 YFSETQ come from the germline V gene. The length of the CDR3 is 14 residues. V lost 6 bases and J 1 base, leaving 10 bases between the germline ends. This CDR3 is CASKEQGNTGELFF. The DNA read from the CDR3 is TGCGCCAGCAAAGAACAGGGGAACACCGGGGAG.

To note about this clone: The missing CDR3 end, 3 residues past where the read stops, is filled in from the germline J gene. The chain has TRBV2 and TRBJ1-3, with 7 bases matching TRBD1. V gave up 7 bases and J gave up 4 bases; unmatched junction bases: 4. The CDR3 extends over 13 amino acids. Per the germline V gene, CDR1 is SNHLY and CDR2 is FYNNEI. The part of the CDR3 DNA that was read is TGTGCCAGCACTGGGACAGTCGGAAACACC. This gives the protein CASTGTVGNT. The whole CDR3 protein reads CASTGTVGNTIYF.